The rows below give T cell receptor beta chains drawn from one sample of a study of T cell changes during pregnancy in multiple sclerosis. The protocol was immunoSEQ multiplex PCR, while the TCRdb copy is restricted to in-frame clones and leaves out a portion. The table lists tens of thousands of clones, approximately 90% of them singletons. This specimen consisted of peripheral blood, obtained in the second trimester of pregnancy. Every receptor here comes from a female donor in good health, enrolled as a control in a pregnancy study. Each CDR3 is given with its conserved first and last residue. The order of the fields is V gene, J gene, clone size, D gene, CDR3 protein, CDR3 DNA. D genes are given only for firm matches. Clone size, where shown, is once, few, many, or a class for clones that have expanded.

>TRBV28|TRBJ2-3|once|TRBD1
CACKGQGARTDTQYF
TGTGCCTGCAAGGGACAGGGGGCTCGCACAGATACGCAGTATTTT
>TRBV7-3|TRBJ2-3|NA|TRBD2
CASSLTGGYTDTQYF
TGTGCCAGCAGCTTAACGGGGGGGTACACAGATACGCAGTATTTT
>TRBV28|TRBJ1-4|NA|NA
CASSALGVSNEKLFF
TGTGCCAGCAGTGCCCTAGGGGTATCTAATGAAAAACTGTTTTTT
>TRBV7-2|TRBJ1-5|NA|NA
CASSPTGPNRDGNQPQHF
TGTGCCAGCAGTCCAACCGGGCCGAACAGGGATGGCAATCAGCCCCAGCATTTT
>TRBV4-3|TRBJ2-5|NA|TRBD1
CASSQSRGTGLLAQYF
TGCGCCAGCAGCCAAAGCCGAGGGACAGGGCTGTTGGCCCAGTACTTC
>TRBV11-2|TRBJ2-3|NA|TRBD1
CASISVGTGTDTQYF
TGTGCCAGCATCTCCGTGGGGACAGGCACAGATACGCAGTATTTT
>TRBV5-1|TRBJ1-2|once|NA
CASSLSANGYGYTF
TGCGCCAGCAGCTTGTCGGCCAACGGGTATGGCTACACCTTC
>TRBV18|TRBJ2-1|NA|TRBD2
CASSPTGTSGGENEQFF
TGTGCCAGCTCACCTACCGGGACTAGCGGGGGGGAAAATGAGCAGTTCTTC
>TRBV11-2|TRBJ1-5|NA|TRBD1
CASSLGTGTGTLFNQPQHF
TGTGCCAGCAGCTTAGGAACCGGGACAGGGACCCTCTTCAATCAGCCCCAGCATTTT
>TRBV7-2|TRBJ1-2|NA|NA
CASSLLQIGGYTF
TGTGCCAGCAGCTTACTACAGATAGGCGGCTACACCTTC
>TRBV7-3|TRBJ2-3|NA|NA
CASSLIPQGTDTQYF
TGTGCCAGCAGCTTAATTCCCCAGGGCACAGATACGCAGTATTTT
>TRBV18|TRBJ2-1|NA|TRBD1
CASSLTGPSSYNEQFF
TGTGCCAGCTCACTGACAGGGCCCTCCTCCTACAATGAGCAGTTCTTC
>TRBV19|TRBJ1-1|NA|NA
CASREREAFF
TGTGCCTCTCGGGAGCGTGAAGCTTTCTTT
>TRBV6-5|TRBJ1-1|NA|TRBD1
CASSYNRGLNTEAFF
TGTGCCAGCAGTTATAACAGGGGCTTGAACACTGAAGCTTTCTTT
>TRBV5-1|TRBJ1-2|NA|NA
CASSMGTSNYGYTF
TGCGCCAGCAGCATGGGGACATCTAACTATGGCTACACCTTC
>TRBV12-5|TRBJ1-5|once|NA
CASGLAEGNQPQHF
TGTGCTAGTGGTTTGGCGGAGGGTAATCAGCCCCAGCATTTT
>TRBV7-9|TRBJ2-3|NA|TRBD2
CASSQAGGRTQYF
TGTGCCAGCAGCCAAGCGGGGGGGCGGACGCAGTATTTT
>TRBV4-3|TRBJ1-3|NA|TRBD1
CASGTDRGSGNTIYF
TGCGCCAGCGGAACGGACAGGGGTTCTGGAAACACCATATATTTT
>TRBV7-2|TRBJ1-1|NA|NA
CASSPQLPQNTEAFF
TGTGCCAGCAGCCCACAGCTTCCCCAGAACACTGAAGCTTTCTTT
>TRBV28|TRBJ1-5|once|NA
CASLSSNQPQHF
TGTGCCAGCCTATCGAGCAATCAGCCCCAGCATTTT
>TRBV6-4|TRBJ1-6|few|TRBD1
CASREQGMGYSPLHF
TGTGCCAGCAGAGAACAGGGGATGGGATATTCACCCCTCCACTTT
>TRBV13|TRBJ1-1|NA|TRBD1
CASTIFGDRSMGGAFF
TGTGCCAGCACTATATTTGGGGACAGGTCGATGGGTGGAGCTTTCTTT
>TRBV7-9|TRBJ2-5|NA|NA
CASSSFGGWEETQYF
TGTGCCAGCAGCTCATTTGGCGGGTGGGAAGAGACCCAGTACTTC
>TRBV4-3|TRBJ2-3|NA|NA
CASSHVSVGGTDTQYF
TGCGCCAGCAGCCACGTCTCCGTAGGGGGCACAGATACGCAGTATTTT
>TRBV6-6|TRBJ1-2|NA|NA
CASSSRQPENYGYTF
TGTGCCAGCAGTTCGAGACAGCCGGAGAACTATGGCTACACCTTC
>TRBV19|TRBJ1-6|once|TRBD1
CASSIRQGLNSPLHF
TGTGCCAGTAGTATACGACAGGGGTTGAATTCACCCCTCCACTTT
>TRBV5-5|TRBJ2-7|NA|TRBD1
CASSSGPGQIF
TGTGCCAGCAGCTCGGGCCCGGGACAGATCTTC
>TRBV5-6|TRBJ2-5|NA|TRBD1
CASSLDRATYQETQYF
TGTGCCAGCAGCCTGGACAGGGCCACCTACCAAGAGACCCAGTACTTC
>TRBV7-2|TRBJ2-7|once|NA
CASSPSTGYYEQYF
TGTGCCAGCAGCCCCTCCACGGGTTACTACGAGCAGTACTTC
>TRBV18|TRBJ2-3|NA|TRBD1
CASSPSGTGVGDTQYF
TGTGCCAGCTCACCATCCGGGACAGGGGTTGGAGATACGCAGTATTTT
>TRBV6-1|TRBJ2-3|NA|TRBD1
CASGTGIGDTQYF
TGTGCCAGCGGGACAGGGATCGGAGATACGCAGTATTTT
>TRBV7-9|TRBJ1-6|few|NA
CASSLSDSSSPLHF
TGTGCCAGCAGCTTATCGGACAGTTCATCACCCCTCCACTTT
>TRBV4-3|TRBJ2-2|NA|NA
CASSQLTGLAGELFF
TGCGCCAGCAGCCAATTAACGGGTCTGGCCGGGGAGCTGTTTTTT
>TRBV5-5|TRBJ2-7|once|NA
CASSLDGYEQYF
TGTGCCAGCAGCTTGGACGGGTACGAGCAGTACTTC
>TRBV30|TRBJ2-3|NA|TRBD1
CACFTPGQDPTDTQYF
TGTGCCTGTTTTACGCCGGGACAGGATCCCACAGATACGCAGTATTTT
>TRBV10-3|TRBJ1-1|few|NA
CAISPQGNTEAFF
TGTGCCATCAGCCCACAGGGGAACACTGAAGCTTTCTTT
>TRBV19|TRBJ1-2|NA|NA
CASSTPRGQFYGYTF
TGTGCCAGTAGTACCCCCAGAGGGCAGTTCTATGGCTACACCTTC
>TRBV5-5|TRBJ1-5|NA|TRBD1
CASRRDRGFNQPQHF
TGTGCCAGCAGGAGGGACAGGGGTTTCAATCAGCCCCAGCATTTT
>TRBV2|TRBJ1-6|NA|NA
CASSIRGSSYNSPLHF
TGTGCCAGCAGCATCAGGGGCAGCTCCTATAATTCACCCCTCCACTTT
>TRBV10-3|TRBJ1-6|NA|NA
CAISFRQEGPLHF
TGTGCCATCAGCTTCCGACAGGAAGGGCCCCTCCACTTT
>TRBV7-2|TRBJ2-5|NA|NA
CASSLGPGKETQYF
TGTGCCAGCAGCTTAGGGCCAGGGAAAGAGACCCAGTACTTC
>TRBV13|TRBJ2-5|NA|TRBD2
CASSLAGGGKTQYF
TGTGCCAGCAGCCTCGCGGGGGGGGGAAAGACCCAGTACTTC
>TRBV7-9|TRBJ1-1|NA|TRBD1
CASRRGHTEAFF
TGTGCCAGCAGGAGGGGGCACACTGAAGCTTTCTTT
>TRBV7-2|TRBJ2-1|NA|NA
CASSSHRDYEQFF
TGTGCCAGCAGCTCCCACAGGGATTATGAGCAGTTCTTC
>TRBV27|TRBJ2-7|NA|TRBD1
CASSYKTGNSYEQYF
TGTGCCAGCAGCTATAAGACAGGGAATTCCTACGAGCAGTACTTC
>TRBV4-1|TRBJ2-7|NA|NA
CASSQGGLSYEQYF
TGCGCCAGCAGCCAAGGGGGGCTCTCCTACGAGCAGTACTTC
>TRBV9|TRBJ1-5|NA|NA
CASSVKGDSNQPQHF
TGTGCCAGCAGCGTAAAGGGGGACAGCAATCAGCCCCAGCATTTT
>TRBV4-1|TRBJ2-5|NA|NA
CASSQGTGETQYF
TGCGCCAGCAGCCAAGGGACTGGTGAGACCCAGTACTTC
>TRBV7-3|TRBJ2-7|NA|NA
CANSQGGTPYEQYF
TGTGCCAACAGTCAGGGGGGTACCCCCTACGAGCAGTACTTC
>TRBV5-8|TRBJ2-5|NA|NA
CASSLGGQETQYF
TGTGCCAGCAGCTTGGGAGGGCAAGAGACCCAGTACTTC